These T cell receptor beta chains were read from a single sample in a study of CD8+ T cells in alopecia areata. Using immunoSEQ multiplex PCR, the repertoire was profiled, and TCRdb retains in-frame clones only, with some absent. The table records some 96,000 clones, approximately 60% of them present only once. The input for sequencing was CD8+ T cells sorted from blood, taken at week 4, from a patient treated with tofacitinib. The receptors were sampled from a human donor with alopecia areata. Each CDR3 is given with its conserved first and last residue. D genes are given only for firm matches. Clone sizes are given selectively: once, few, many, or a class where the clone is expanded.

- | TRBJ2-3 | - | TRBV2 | CASSDRSDTQYF | TGTGCCAGCAGTGATAGGTCAGATACGCAGTATTTT
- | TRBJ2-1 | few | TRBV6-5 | CASSSEDTDYNEQFF | TGTGCCAGCAGCTCGGAGGACACGGATTACAATGAGCAGTTCTTC
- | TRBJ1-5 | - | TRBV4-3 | CASSQDRGGGNQPQHF | TGCGCCAGCAGCCAAGATCGGGGAGGAGGCAATCAGCCCCAGCATTTT
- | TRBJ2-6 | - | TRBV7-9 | CASTLTQGEANVLTF | TGTGCCAGCACCTTGACACAGGGTGAGGCCAACGTCCTGACTTTC
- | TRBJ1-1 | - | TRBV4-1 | CASSQGLRGTEAFF | TGCGCCAGCAGCCAAGGCCTTCGGGGCACTGAAGCTTTCTTT
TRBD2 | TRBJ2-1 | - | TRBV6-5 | CASSGSSGVGEQFF | TGTGCCAGCAGTGGTTCTAGCGGGGTTGGTGAGCAGTTCTTC
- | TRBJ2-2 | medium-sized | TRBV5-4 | CASSLLILDTGELFF | TGTGCCAGCAGCTTGCTAATCCTGGACACCGGGGAGCTGTTTTTT
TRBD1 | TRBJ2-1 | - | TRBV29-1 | CSVELDRGNEQFF | TGCAGCGTTGAGCTGGACAGGGGGAATGAGCAGTTCTTC
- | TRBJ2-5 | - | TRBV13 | CASSLGLGGLPETQYF | TGTGCCAGCAGCTTAGGCCTTGGGGGGCTCCCTGAGACCCAGTACTTC
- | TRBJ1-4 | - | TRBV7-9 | CASSGHGAPGEKLFF | TGTGCCAGCAGCGGTCATGGCGCCCCGGGGGAAAAACTGTTTTTT
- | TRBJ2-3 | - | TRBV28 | CASSLRPGTDTQYF | TGTGCCAGCAGTTTGAGGCCAGGAACAGATACGCAGTATTTT
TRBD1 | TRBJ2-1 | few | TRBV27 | CASSISGGPYNEQFF | TGTGCCAGCAGTATCTCAGGGGGCCCCTACAATGAGCAGTTCTTC
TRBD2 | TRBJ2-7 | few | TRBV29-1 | CSVVLGLGNEQYF | TGCAGCGTCGTCTTGGGACTAGGTAACGAGCAGTACTTC
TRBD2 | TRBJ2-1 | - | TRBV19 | CAATGGRNNEQFF | TGTGCCGCCACCGGCGGGAGAAACAATGAGCAGTTCTTC
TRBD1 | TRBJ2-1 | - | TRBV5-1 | CASSPRTGIHYNEQFF | TGCGCCAGCAGCCCGCGGACAGGAATTCATTACAATGAGCAGTTCTTC
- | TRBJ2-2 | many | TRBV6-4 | CASRSGQGHAGELFF | TGTGCCAGCAGGTCGGGGCAGGGACATGCCGGGGAGCTGTTTTTT
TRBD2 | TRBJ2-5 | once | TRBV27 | CASSLTFAGEGTQYF | TGTGCCAGCAGTTTAACGTTTGCGGGAGAGGGGACCCAGTACTTC
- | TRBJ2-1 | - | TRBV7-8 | CASSLVSYNEQFF | TGTGCCAGCAGCTTAGTTAGCTACAATGAGCAGTTCTTC
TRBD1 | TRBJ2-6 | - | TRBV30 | CAAEETGGLSGANVLTF | TGTGCCGCCGAGGAGACAGGGGGACTCTCTGGGGCCAACGTCCTGACTTTC
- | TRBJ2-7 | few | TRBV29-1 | CSVEEGTSYEQYF | TGCAGCGTTGAAGAGGGGACGTCCTACGAGCAGTACTTC
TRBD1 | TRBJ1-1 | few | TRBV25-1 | CASSEPGQGLNTEAFF | TGTGCCAGCAGTGAACCCGGACAGGGATTGAACACTGAAGCTTTCTTT
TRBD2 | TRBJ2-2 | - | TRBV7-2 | CASTKGYAGAGELFF | TGTGCCAGCACCAAAGGATACGCGGGAGCCGGGGAGCTGTTTTTT
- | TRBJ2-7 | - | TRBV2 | CASSELDVGRHEQYF | TGTGCCAGCAGTGAACTCGACGTGGGTAGACACGAGCAGTACTTC
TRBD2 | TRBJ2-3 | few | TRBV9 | CASSVRLAGGTQTDTQYF | TGTGCCAGCAGCGTGCGTCTAGCGGGAGGGACCCAGACAGATACGCAGTATTTT
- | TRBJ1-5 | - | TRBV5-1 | CASSSGTDSNQPQHF | TGCGCCAGCAGTTCTGGGACGGATAGCAATCAGCCCCAGCATTTT
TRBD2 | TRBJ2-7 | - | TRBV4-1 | CASSYETSGMVEQYF | TGCGCCAGCAGCTACGAGACTAGCGGGATGGTAGAGCAGTACTTC
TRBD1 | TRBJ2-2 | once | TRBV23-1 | CASSTDRGCETGELFF | TGCGCCAGCAGTACTGACAGGGGGTGTGAAACCGGGGAGCTGTTTTTT
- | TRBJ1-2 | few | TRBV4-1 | CASSQEEGDRYTF | TGCGCCAGCAGCCAAGAAGAAGGGGATCGCTACACCTTC
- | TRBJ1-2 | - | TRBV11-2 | CASSLVGGQTYGYTF | TGTGCCAGCAGCTTAGTTGGGGGTCAGACCTATGGCTACACCTTC
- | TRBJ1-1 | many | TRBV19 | CASRLTENTEAFF | TGTGCCAGTAGACTGACTGAGAACACTGAAGCTTTCTTT
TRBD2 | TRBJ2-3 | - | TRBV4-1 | CASSQVPGRGSDTQYF | TGCGCCAGCAGCCAAGTTCCAGGGCGGGGGTCAGATACGCAGTATTTT
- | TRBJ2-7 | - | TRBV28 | CASSLADYEQYF | TGTGCCAGCAGTTTAGCGGATTACGAGCAGTACTTC
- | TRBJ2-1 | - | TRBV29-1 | CSVSGQSGSYNEQFF | TGCAGCGTTTCTGGACAGAGCGGGTCCTACAATGAGCAGTTCTTC
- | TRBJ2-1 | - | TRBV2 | CASSGSGQLLYNEQFF | TGTGCCAGCAGTGGTTCCGGACAGCTCCTCTACAATGAGCAGTTCTTC
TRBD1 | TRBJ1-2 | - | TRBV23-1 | CASSIRDRGGTNYGYTF | TGCGCCAGCAGTATCAGGGACAGGGGGGGAACTAACTATGGCTACACCTTC
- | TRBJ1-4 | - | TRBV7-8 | CASSLTSMGGEKLFF | TGTGCCAGCAGCTTAACTTCGATGGGGGGTGAAAAACTGTTTTTT
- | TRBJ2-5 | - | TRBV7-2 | CASSTTSLTGKETQYF | TGTGCCAGCAGCACTACTAGTTTGACGGGGAAAGAGACCCAGTACTTC
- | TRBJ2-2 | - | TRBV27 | CASSLQASNTGELFF | TGTGCCAGCAGTTTACAGGCTTCGAACACCGGGGAGCTGTTTTTT
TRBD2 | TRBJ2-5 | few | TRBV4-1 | CASSQERGGLETQYF | TGCGCCAGCAGCCAGGAGCGGGGGGGCCTCGAGACCCAGTACTTC
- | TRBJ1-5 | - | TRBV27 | CASSLSSGNQPQHF | TGTGCCAGCAGTTTATCCTCCGGGAATCAGCCCCAGCATTTT
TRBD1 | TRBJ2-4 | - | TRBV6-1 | CASINRDRVDIQYF | TGTGCCAGCATTAACCGGGACAGGGTTGACATTCAGTACTTC
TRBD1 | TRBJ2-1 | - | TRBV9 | CASSFSGTGVDNEQFF | TGTGCCAGCAGCTTCTCCGGGACAGGGGTGGACAATGAGCAGTTCTTC
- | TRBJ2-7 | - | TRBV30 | CAWSEIGIGEQYF | TGTGCCTGGAGTGAGATAGGGATCGGCGAGCAGTACTTC
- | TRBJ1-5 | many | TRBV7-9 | CASSYGRGNQPQHF | TGTGCCAGCAGCTATGGTAGGGGGAATCAGCCCCAGCATTTT
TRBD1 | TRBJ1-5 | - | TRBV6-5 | CASSLGTDNQPQHF | TGTGCCAGCAGTTTGGGGACAGACAATCAGCCCCAGCATTTT
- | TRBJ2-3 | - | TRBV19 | CASSMTSRSDTQYF | TGTGCCAGTAGTATGACTAGTCGATCAGATACGCAGTATTTT
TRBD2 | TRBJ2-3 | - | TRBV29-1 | CSVGRRGGDLYTQYF | TGCAGCGTTGGGCGGCGGGGAGGGGATCTATATACGCAGTATTTT
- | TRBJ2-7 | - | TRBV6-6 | CASSPVSLVMYEQYF | TGTGCCAGCAGTCCAGTCTCCTTAGTTATGTACGAGCAGTACTTC
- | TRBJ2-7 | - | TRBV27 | CASSLTGQYEQYF | TGTGCCAGCAGTTTAACGGGTCAATACGAGCAGTACTTC
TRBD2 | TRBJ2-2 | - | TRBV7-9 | CASSLGGRNTGELFF | TGTGCCAGCAGCTTAGGCGGGAGGAACACCGGGGAGCTGTTTTTT
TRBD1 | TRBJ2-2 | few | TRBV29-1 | CSARQGNTGELFF | TGCAGCGCAAGACAGGGGAACACCGGGGAGCTGTTTTTT
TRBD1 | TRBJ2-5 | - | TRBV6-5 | CASSYSMGQGLMSQYF | TGTGCCAGCAGTTACTCGATGGGACAGGGACTTATGTCCCAGTACTTC
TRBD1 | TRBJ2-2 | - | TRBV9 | CASSAMTGGSNTGELFF | TGTGCCAGCAGCGCAATGACAGGGGGCTCGAACACCGGGGAGCTGTTTTTT
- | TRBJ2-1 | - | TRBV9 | CASSVAVGSGEQFF | TGTGCCAGCAGCGTAGCTGTCGGGTCGGGGGAGCAGTTCTTC